A single sample is the source of the 15 T cell receptor beta chains below, sequenced in a study of T cell repertoires in cytomegalovirus infection. TCRdb reprocessed the reads with MiXCR, giving one entry per CDR3 protein. This sample has more than 75,000 distinct CDR3 sequences, with more than 3% found just once. Input material: PBMCs. Receptors originate from a human donor in good health (CMV status not recorded). Some clones in this sample may be carry-over from other donors' samples.

This clonotype was seen ten or more times. This chain joins TRBV28 and TRBJ2-1; 7 nucleotides line up with TRBD1. Germline loops: CDR1 MDHEN, CDR2 SYDVKM. V trimming: 6 bases; J trimming: 8 bases; junction bases outside the gene matches: 10. The CDR3 has 14 amino acids. Here the CDR3 reads CASRQTGKKDEQFF. CDR3 coding DNA: TGTGCCAGCAGACAGACAGGGAAGAAGGATGAGCAGTTCTTC.

This clonotype came up many times. The chain couples TRBV7-8 to TRBJ1-1; maybe TRBD1 (5 bases). Between the trimmed V and J ends, which lost 6 bases and 10 bases, there was a span of 15 bases. CDR1 and CDR2 (germline): SGHVS, FQNEAQ. The CDR3 contains 12 residues. The CDR3 here is CASRGGAAVAFF. CDR3 nucleotide sequence: TGTGCCAGCAGGGGCGGGGCGGCGGTAGCTTTCTTT.

This clonotype was observed a few times. This chain links TRBV15 with TRBJ2-2, with a tentative D call TRBD1 (6 bases). The CDR3 consists of 14 residues. Deletions cut 0 bases from V and 7 bases from J, with 9 bases between. Germline loops: CDR1 LNHNV, CDR2 YYDKDF (reference sequence). This chain's CDR3 is CATSREGAGGELFF. The CDR3 nucleotides are TGTGCCACCAGCAGAGAGGGGGCGGGCGGGGAGCTGTTTTTT.

This clonotype was seen many times. The chain recombines TRBV19 with TRBJ2-2; 7 bases align to TRBD1. V shed 6 bases, J shed 4 bases, and the junction held 14 bases outside the gene matches. The CDR3 contains 17 residues. Germline V gene data show CDR1 as LNHDA and CDR2 as SQIVND (reference sequence). The CDR3 protein is CASRKTRDSRFTGELFF. CDR3 DNA: TGTGCCAGTAGAAAAACCCGGGACAGCCGATTCACCGGGGAGCTGTTTTTT.

This clonotype was recorded at least ten times. The CDR3 loop reads CASSGEAGDRGYEQYF. In DNA form, the CDR3 reads TGTGCCAGCAGTGGAGAGGCGGGGGACAGGGGTTACGAGCAGTACTTC. The chain employs TRBV27 and TRBJ2-7, with 10 bases matching TRBD1. V lost 5 bases, J lost 4 bases, and 11 bases stayed unmatched. The CDR3 extends over 16 amino acids. Per the germline V gene, CDR1 is MNHEY and CDR2 is SMNVEV (reference sequence).

This clonotype was recorded at least ten times. The chain employs TRBV5-6 and TRBJ1-1, with a weak D call TRBD1 (5 bases). Trimming left V 0 bases short and J 1 base short, with 7 bases between. The CDR3 loop spans 14 amino acids. Per the germline V gene, CDR1 is SGHDT and CDR2 is YYEEEE. The CDR3 sequence: CASSLVGQNTEAFF. The CDR3 nucleotides read TGTGCCAGCAGCTTGGTTGGACAGAACACTGAAGCTTTCTTT.

This clonotype appeared many times. The rearrangement joins TRBV5-1 to TRBJ2-2, with D uncertain. Germline lookup yields CDR1 SGHRS and CDR2 YFSETQ. This CDR3 is built from 14 residues. V was cut by 1 base and J by 1 base, with 5 bases left in between. The CDR3 region has the DNA TGCGCCAGCAGCTTGCGACAGAACACCGGGGAGCTGTTTTTT. It codes for CASSLRQNTGELFF.

This clonotype was observed many times. The chain combines TRBV10-2 with TRBJ1-2; 7 bases fit TRBD1. Looked up from germline, CDR1 is WSHSY and CDR2 is SAAADI. The CDR3 contains 14 residues. J gave up 2 bases and V 4 bases, and 4 bases lay outside the gene matches. CDR3 nucleotides: TGCGCCAGCAGTGGGACAGGAGCAAACTATGGCTACACCTTC. It is translated as CASSGTGANYGYTF.

In this sample, this clonotype turned up many times. The gene calls are TRBV19 and TRBJ2-1; D is possibly TRBD2 (6 bases). The germline V gene encodes CDR1 LNHDA and CDR2 SQIVND (reference sequence). The V and J ends lost 4 bases and 2 bases respectively, with 15 bases between them. The CDR3 is made up of 16 amino acids. DNA for the CDR3: TGTGCCAGTAGTACGCCGGGACTCCAGACCTACAATGAGCAGTTCTTC. This codes for CASSTPGLQTYNEQFF.

This clonotype was seen at least ten times. The chain carries TRBV7-8 and TRBJ2-3; the D gene is possibly TRBD1 (5 bases). The length of the CDR3 is 17 residues. Trimming stripped 7 bases from V and 2 bases from J, with 22 bases between. Germline lookup yields CDR1 SGHVS and CDR2 FQNEAQ. In DNA, the CDR3 is TGTGCCAGCACAAAGGGTCTGTGGGGCACACTCACAGATACGCAGTATTTT. This sequence encodes CASTKGLWGTLTDTQYF. The entire variable domain, with the rest obtained from reference TRBV7-8 and TRBJ2-3, is as follows: GAGVSQSPRYKVAKRGQDVALRCDPISGHVSLFWYQQALGQGPEFLTYFQNEAQLDKSGLPSDRFFAERPEGSVSTLKIQRTQQEDSAVYLCASTKGLWGTLTDTQYFGPGTRLTVL.

This clonotype was counted at least ten times. This chain uses TRBV20-1 with TRBJ1-2, with D uncertain. CDR1 is DFQATT, CDR2 SNEGSKA, per germline (reference sequence). The CDR3 loop spans 12 amino acids. The V end lost 3 bases, the J end lost 0 bases, and 5 bases lay between the germline ends. The CDR3 spells CSASVTNYGYTF. CDR3 nucleotide sequence: TGCAGTGCTAGTGTGACTAACTATGGCTACACCTTC.

This clonotype was counted at least ten times. The V call is TRBV2, the J call TRBJ1-3; no firm D call. Per the germline V gene, CDR1 is SNHLY and CDR2 is FYNNEI. With 6 bases removed from V and 0 bases from J, the gap between germline ends came to 9 bases. The CDR3 has 14 residues. The CDR3 loop is CASRPQSSGNTIYF. The CDR3 coding sequence is TGTGCCAGCAGGCCACAGAGCTCTGGAAACACCATATATTTT.

This clonotype was counted ten times or more. V is TRBV11-2 and J is TRBJ2-2, with D possibly TRBD1 on 5 matching bases. The germline gives CDR1 SGHAT, CDR2 FQNNGV. CDR3 length equals 12 residues. Trimming cost V 6 bases and J 6 bases, with 8 bases left between them. The CDR3 DNA reads as TGTGCCAGCAGGCAGGGATCCGGGGAGCTGTTTTTT. Its translation: CASRQGSGELFF.

This clonotype was seen repeatedly, ten times or more. The chain uses TRBV20-1 and TRBJ2-1; 8 bases line up with TRBD1. Germline V gene data show CDR1 as DFQATT and CDR2 as SNEGSKA (reference sequence). The CDR3 has 14 amino acids. The trim removed 4 bases at V and 1 base at J, leaving 3 bases unmatched. The CDR3 DNA reads TGCAGTGCTACTGGACAGGGATCCTACAATGAGCAGTTCTTC. It encodes CSATGQGSYNEQFF.

This clonotype came up many times. The chain joins TRBV2 to TRBJ1-1; 7 bases match TRBD1. This CDR3 contains 13 residues. Per the germline V gene, CDR1 is SNHLY and CDR2 is FYNNEI. The ends lost 7 bases at V and 1 base at J; junction bases unmatched: 3. CDR3 loop: CASIPGGNTEAFF. The CDR3 region has the DNA TGTGCCAGCATCCCAGGGGGGAACACTGAAGCTTTCTTT.